The rows below give T cell receptor beta chains drawn from one sample of a study of immune heterogeneity within non-small cell lung tumors. MiXCR was run by TCRdb on the multiplex PCR reads, yielding one entry per CDR3 protein. This table holds roughly 11,000 distinct CDR3 sequences, 25% to 35% found once. Sequencing used lung tumor tissue. The receptors originated from a woman between 45 and 60 years old with non-small cell lung cancer. The CDR3 runs from the conserved cysteine through the conserved F or W. D genes are given only for firm matches. Not every row has a clone size; where given, it reads once, few, many or a size class.

d_gene	v_gene	len	abundance	j_gene	CDR3aa	CDR3nt
NA	TRBV24-1	14	few	TRBJ2-1	CATSQGTFYNEQFF	TGTGCCACCAGCCAAGGGACCTTTTACAATGAGCAGTTCTTC
NA	TRBV20-1	14	few	TRBJ2-1	CSARWWRDYNEQFF	TGCAGTGCTAGATGGTGGAGGGATTACAATGAGCAGTTCTTC
TRBD1	TRBV7-2	15	few	TRBJ2-5	CASSLQQGAVETQYF	TGTGCCAGCAGCTTACAACAGGGGGCAGTTGAGACCCAGTACTTC
NA	TRBV6-6	18	NA	TRBJ1-5	CASSYSRPGRGGNQPQHF	TGTGCCAGCAGTTACTCGCGGCCAGGGAGGGGTGGCAATCAGCCCCAGCATTTT
TRBD2	TRBV5-1	16	many	TRBJ2-3	CASSSQSSGSSDTQYF	TGCGCCAGCAGCTCCCAAAGTAGCGGGAGTTCAGATACGCAGTATTTT
TRBD1	TRBV4-2	15	NA	TRBJ2-3	CASSQDQKRQGAQYF	TGTGCCAGCAGCCAGGACCAAAAACGACAGGGCGCGCAGTATTTT
NA	TRBV28	13	once	TRBJ2-1	CASTSSGNNEQFF	TGTGCCAGCACCTCGAGTGGGAACAATGAGCAGTTCTTC
TRBD1	TRBV10-3	16	few	TRBJ2-7	CAISEAGTGVSYEQYF	TGTGCCATCAGTGAGGCCGGGACAGGGGTCTCCTACGAGCAGTACTTC
TRBD1	TRBV20-1	15	once	TRBJ1-2	CSAVEIGQGGYGYTF	TGCAGTGCTGTAGAGATTGGACAGGGAGGTTATGGCTACACCTTC
NA	TRBV28	13	many	TRBJ1-1	CASSFGGNTEAFF	TGTGCCAGCAGTTTTGGAGGGAACACTGAAGCTTTCTTT
TRBD2	TRBV6-2/TRBV6-3	14	many	TRBJ2-3	CASSFGTSSDTQYF	TGTGCCAGCAGTTTCGGGACTAGTTCGGATACGCAGTATTTT
NA	TRBV4-1	13	NA	TRBJ2-1	CASSQEGYNEQLF	TGCGCCAGCAGCCAAGAGGGGTACAATGAGCAGCTCTTC
NA	TRBV12-3/TRBV12-4	13	many	TRBJ1-1	CASSLQQNTEAFF	TGTGCCAGCAGTTTACAACAGAACACTGAAGCTTTCTTT
TRBD2	TRBV7-2	14	NA	TRBJ2-3	CASRSSLAKDTRYF	TGTGCCAGTCGTTCCTCACTAGCGAAAGATACGCGGTATTTT
NA	TRBV5-1	14	medium-sized	TRBJ2-1	CASNKAGKSNEQFF	TGCGCCAGCAATAAGGCAGGGAAGTCCAATGAGCAGTTCTTC
NA	TRBV29-1	11	few	TRBJ1-1	CSVAEDTEAFF	TGCAGCGTTGCTGAGGACACTGAAGCTTTCTTT
NA	TRBV20-1	12	many	TRBJ2-3	CSASQGLDTQYF	TGCAGTGCTAGCCAGGGTTTGGATACGCAGTATTTT